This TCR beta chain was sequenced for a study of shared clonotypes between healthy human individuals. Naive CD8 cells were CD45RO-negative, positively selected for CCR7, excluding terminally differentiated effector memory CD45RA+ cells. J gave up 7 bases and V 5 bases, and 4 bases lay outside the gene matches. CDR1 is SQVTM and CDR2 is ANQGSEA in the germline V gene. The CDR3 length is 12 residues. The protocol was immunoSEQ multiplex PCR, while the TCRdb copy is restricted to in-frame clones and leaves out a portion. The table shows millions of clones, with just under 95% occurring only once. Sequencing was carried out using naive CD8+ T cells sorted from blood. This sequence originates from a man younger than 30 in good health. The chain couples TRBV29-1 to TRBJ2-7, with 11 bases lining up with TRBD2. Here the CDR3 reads CSVWLAGGEQYF. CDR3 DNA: TGCAGCGTTTGGCTAGCGGGAGGTGAGCAGTACTTC.